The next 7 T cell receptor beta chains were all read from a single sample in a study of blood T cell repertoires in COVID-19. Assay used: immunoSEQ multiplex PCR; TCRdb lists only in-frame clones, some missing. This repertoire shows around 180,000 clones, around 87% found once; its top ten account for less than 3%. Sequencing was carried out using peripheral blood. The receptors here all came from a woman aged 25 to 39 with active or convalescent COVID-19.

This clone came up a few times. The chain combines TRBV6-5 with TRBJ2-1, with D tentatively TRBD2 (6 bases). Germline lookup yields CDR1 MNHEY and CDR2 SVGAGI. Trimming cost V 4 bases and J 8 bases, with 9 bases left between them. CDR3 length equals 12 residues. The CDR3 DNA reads TGTGCCAGCAGTTCGGGACTTTATGAGCAGTTCTTC. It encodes CASSSGLYEQFF.

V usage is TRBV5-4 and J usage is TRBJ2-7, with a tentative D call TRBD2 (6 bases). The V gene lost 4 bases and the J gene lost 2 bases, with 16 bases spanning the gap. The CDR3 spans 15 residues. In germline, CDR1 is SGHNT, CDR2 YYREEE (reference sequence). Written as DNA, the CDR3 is TGTGCCAGCAGCGGCACGGGACTCCGTCCCTACGAGCAGTACTTC. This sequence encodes CASSGTGLRPYEQYF.

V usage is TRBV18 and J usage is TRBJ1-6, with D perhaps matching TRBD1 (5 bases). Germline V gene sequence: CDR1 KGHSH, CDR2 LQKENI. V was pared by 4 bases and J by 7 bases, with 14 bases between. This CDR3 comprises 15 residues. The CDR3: CASSLNGRGNSPLHF. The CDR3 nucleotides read TGTGCCAGCTCACTAAACGGGCGGGGCAATTCACCCCTCCACTTT.

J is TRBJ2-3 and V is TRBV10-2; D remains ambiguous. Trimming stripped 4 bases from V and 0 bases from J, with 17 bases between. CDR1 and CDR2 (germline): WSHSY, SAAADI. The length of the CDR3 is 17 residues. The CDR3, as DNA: TGCGCCAGCAGTGGGGCTGGCCCCGGAAGGAGCACAGATACGCAGTATTTT. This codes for CASSGAGPGRSTDTQYF.

CDR3: CASSLSGVRAFF. CDR3 nucleotides: TGTGCCAGCAGTTTATCGGGTGTCCGAGCTTTCTTT. V and J are TRBV28 and TRBJ1-1; D not certain. From germline, CDR1 is MDHEN and CDR2 SYDVKM. Trimming removed 1 base from V and 10 bases from J, with 10 bases in between. The CDR3 length is 12 residues.

The CDR3 protein is CASSSGLATYEQYF. CDR3 in DNA: TGTGCCAGCAGTTCCGGACTAGCAACCTACGAGCAGTACTTC. J is TRBJ2-7 and V is TRBV7-6; 8 bases line up with TRBD2. Germline-derived CDR1 and CDR2 are SGHVS and FNYEAQ. There are 14 residues in the CDR3. Germline trimming cut 6 bases from V and 2 bases from J; bases unmatched to any gene: 6. Full variable domain (missing parts from reference TRBV7-6 and TRBJ2-7): GAGVSQSPRYKVTKRGQDVALRCDPISGHVSLYWYRQALGQGPEFLTYFNYEAQQDKSGLPNDRFSAERPEGSISTLTIQRTEQRDSAMYRCASSSGLATYEQYFGPGTRLTVT.

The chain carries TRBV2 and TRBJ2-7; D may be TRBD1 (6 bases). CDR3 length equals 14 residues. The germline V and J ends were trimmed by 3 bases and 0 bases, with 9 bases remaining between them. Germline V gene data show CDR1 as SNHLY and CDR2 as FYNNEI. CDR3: CASSEDRSSYEQYF. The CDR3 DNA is TGTGCCAGCAGTGAGGACAGAAGCTCCTACGAGCAGTACTTC.